The entry below describes one TCR beta chain. Its antigen is as yet unknown. CD45RO+ cells were combined with CCR7-negative CD45RA+ TemRA cells to form CD8 memory. The data originate from a study of shared clonotypes between healthy human individuals. Broader study findings: The sole specimen, blood, was sampled, and tissue repertoires likely differ. Estimated clonotype richness was generally higher in naive than memory subsets.

CDR1 and CDR2 from the germline V gene are SQVTM and ANQGSEA. V lost 7 bases and J lost 8, with 14 bases in between. The CDR3 has 11 amino acids. On sorted subsets, replicate PCRs used about 180 ng DNA, or tens of thousands of T cell genomes. Repertoires were generated with immunoSEQ multiplex PCR, while TCRdb's copy carries only in-frame clones and drops some. The repertoire holds about 120,000 clones, with around 65% as singletons. Specimen: memory CD8+ T cells sorted from blood. This sample's subset: CD45RO+ cells pooled with CCR7-negative TemRA cells. The chain is built from TRBV29-1 and TRBJ1-2; D is unclear. This clonotype was sampled from a woman in her thirties in good health. CDR3: CSASAPAGYTF. The DNA for the CDR3 is TGCAGCGCTTCGGCCCCGGCCGGCTACACCTTC.